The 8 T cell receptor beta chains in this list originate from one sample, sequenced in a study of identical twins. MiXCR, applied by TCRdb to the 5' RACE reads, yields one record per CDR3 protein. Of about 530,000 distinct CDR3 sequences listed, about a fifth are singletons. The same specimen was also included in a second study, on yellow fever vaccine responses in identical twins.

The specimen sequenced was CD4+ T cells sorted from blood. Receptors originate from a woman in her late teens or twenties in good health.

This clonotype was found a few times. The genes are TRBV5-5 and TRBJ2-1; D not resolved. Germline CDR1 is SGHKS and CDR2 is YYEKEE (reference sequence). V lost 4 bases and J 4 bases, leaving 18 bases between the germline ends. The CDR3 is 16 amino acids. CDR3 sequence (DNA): TGTGCCAGCAGCGGACGAGCGAGATCCCCATACAATGAGCAGTTCTTC. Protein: CASSGRARSPYNEQFF.

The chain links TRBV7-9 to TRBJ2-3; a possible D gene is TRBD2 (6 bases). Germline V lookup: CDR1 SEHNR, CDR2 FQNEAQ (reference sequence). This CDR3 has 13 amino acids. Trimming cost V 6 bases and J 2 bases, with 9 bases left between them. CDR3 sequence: CASRSGSTDTQYF. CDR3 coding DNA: TGTGCCAGCAGGAGCGGGTCCACAGATACGCAGTATTTT.

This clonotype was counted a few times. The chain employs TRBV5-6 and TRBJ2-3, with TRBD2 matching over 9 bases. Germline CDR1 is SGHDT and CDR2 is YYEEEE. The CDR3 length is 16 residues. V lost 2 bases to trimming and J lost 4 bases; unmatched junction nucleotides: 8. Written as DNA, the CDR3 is TGTGCCAGCAGCTTCCGAAGCGGGGGGCGGGCAGATACGCAGTATTTT. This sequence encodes CASSFRSGGRADTQYF.

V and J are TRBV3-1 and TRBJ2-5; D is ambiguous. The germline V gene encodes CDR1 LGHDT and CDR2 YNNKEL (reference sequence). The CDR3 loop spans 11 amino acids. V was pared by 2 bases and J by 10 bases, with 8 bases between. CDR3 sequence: CASSQSPLQYF. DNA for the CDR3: TGTGCCAGCAGCCAATCCCCACTCCAGTACTTC.

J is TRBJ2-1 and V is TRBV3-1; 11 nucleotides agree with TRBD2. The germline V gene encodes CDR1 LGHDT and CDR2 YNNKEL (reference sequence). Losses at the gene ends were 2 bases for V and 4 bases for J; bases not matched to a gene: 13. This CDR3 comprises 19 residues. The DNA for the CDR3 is TGTGCCAGCAGCCAATGGGGTAGCGGGAGGGCCTCCCTTTACAATGAGCAGTTCTTC. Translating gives CASSQWGSGRASLYNEQFF.

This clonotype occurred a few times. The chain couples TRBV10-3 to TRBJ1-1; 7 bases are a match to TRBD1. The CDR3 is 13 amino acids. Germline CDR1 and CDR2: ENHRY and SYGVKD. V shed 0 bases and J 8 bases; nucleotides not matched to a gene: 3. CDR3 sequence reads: CAISESGQAEAFF. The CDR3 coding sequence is TGTGCCATCAGTGAGTCCGGACAGGCGGAAGCTTTCTTT.

CDR3 nucleotide sequence: TGCGCCAGCAGCTTCAGGGAGGGAGGCTACGAGCAGTACGTC. It is translated as CASSFREGGYEQYV. V and J are TRBV5-1 and TRBJ2-7; 7 nucleotides line up with TRBD2. With V trimmed by 2 bases and J by 3 bases, 5 bases remained unmatched. The CDR3 runs 14 residues. The germline V gene has CDR1 SGHRS and CDR2 YFSETQ.

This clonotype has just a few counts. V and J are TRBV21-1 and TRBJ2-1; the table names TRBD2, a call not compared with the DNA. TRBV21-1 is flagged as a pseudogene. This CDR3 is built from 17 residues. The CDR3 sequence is CASSNTGLAGAYNEQFF. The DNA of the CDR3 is TGTGCCAGCAGCAACACGGGACTAGCGGGGGCATACAATGAGCAGTTCTTC.